This T cell receptor (beta chain) is from a study of CD8+ T cells in alopecia areata. Overall study findings and caveats: An increase in clonality over normal scalp was evident in lesional scalp, especially alopecia totalis/universalis.

Note on this clone: Its antigen is undetermined.

RNA extraction and reverse transcription yielded cDNA as sequencing template. Produced via immunoSEQ multiplex PCR; TCRdb's table is partial and in-frame only. The repertoire has about 110,000 clones, 59% of them found once; the top ten carry more than 20%. The sequenced sample was CD8+ T cells sorted from blood. This sequence originates from a human donor in good health.

The CDR3: CASRRTGMDEQYF. CDR3 coding DNA: TGTGCCAGCAGACGGACAGGGATGGACGAGCAGTACTTC. This sequence joins TRBV28 and TRBJ2-7; 8 nucleotides line up with TRBD1. The germline gives CDR1 MDHEN, CDR2 SYDVKM. The V segment lost 6 bases and the J segment 5 bases; nucleotides outside the gene matches: 6. This CDR3 has 13 residues.